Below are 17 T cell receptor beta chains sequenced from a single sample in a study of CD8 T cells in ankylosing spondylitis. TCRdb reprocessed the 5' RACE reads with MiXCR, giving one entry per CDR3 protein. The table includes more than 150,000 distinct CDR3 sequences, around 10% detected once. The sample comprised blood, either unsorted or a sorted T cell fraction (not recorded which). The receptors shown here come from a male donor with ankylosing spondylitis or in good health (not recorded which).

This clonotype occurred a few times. This CDR3 reads CSASPFDRATGELFF. As DNA, the CDR3 is TGCAGTGCTAGCCCCTTTGACAGGGCCACCGGGGAGCTGTTTTTT. The V call is TRBV20-1, the J call TRBJ2-2; 7 bases fit TRBD1. V gave up 3 bases and J gave up 4 bases; unmatched junction bases: 8. The germline CDR1 and CDR2 sequences are DFQATT and SNEGSKA (reference sequence). The CDR3 is 15 amino acids.

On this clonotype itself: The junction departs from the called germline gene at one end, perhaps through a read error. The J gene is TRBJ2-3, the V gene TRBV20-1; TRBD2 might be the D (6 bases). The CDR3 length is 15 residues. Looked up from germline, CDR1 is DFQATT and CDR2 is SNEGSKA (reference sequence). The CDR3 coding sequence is TGCAGCGCTATTTGGGACTCGCGACAAAAATATACGCAGTATTTT. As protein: CSAIWDSRQKYTQYF.

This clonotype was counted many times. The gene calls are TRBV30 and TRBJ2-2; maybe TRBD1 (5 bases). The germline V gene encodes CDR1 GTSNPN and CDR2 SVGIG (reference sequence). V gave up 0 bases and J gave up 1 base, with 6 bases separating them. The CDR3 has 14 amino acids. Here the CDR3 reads CAWSVQVNTGELFF. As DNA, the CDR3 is TGTGCCTGGAGTGTACAGGTGAACACCGGGGAGCTGTTTTTT.

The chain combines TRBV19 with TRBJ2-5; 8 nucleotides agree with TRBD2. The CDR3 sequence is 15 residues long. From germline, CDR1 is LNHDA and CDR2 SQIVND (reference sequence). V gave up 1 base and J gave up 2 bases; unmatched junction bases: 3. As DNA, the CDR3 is TGTGCCAGTAGTATAGGAGCGGGGGCACAAGAGACCCAGTACTTC. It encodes CASSIGAGAQETQYF.

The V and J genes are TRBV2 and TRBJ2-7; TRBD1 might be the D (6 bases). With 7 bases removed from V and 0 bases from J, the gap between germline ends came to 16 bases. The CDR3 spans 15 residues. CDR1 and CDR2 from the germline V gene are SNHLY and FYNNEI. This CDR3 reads CASNLQGPSSYEQYF. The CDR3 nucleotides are TGTGCCAGCAACTTACAGGGACCAAGCTCCTACGAGCAGTACTTC. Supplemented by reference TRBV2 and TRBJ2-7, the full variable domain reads EPEVTQTPSHQVTQMGQEVILRCVPISNHLYFYWYRQILGQKVEFLVSFYNNEISEKSEIFDDQFSVERPDGSNFTLKIRSTKLEDSAMYFCASNLQGPSSYEQYFGPGTRLTVT.

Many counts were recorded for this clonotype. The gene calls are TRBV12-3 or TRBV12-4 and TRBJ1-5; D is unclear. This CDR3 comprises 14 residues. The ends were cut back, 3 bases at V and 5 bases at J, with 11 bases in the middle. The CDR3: CASSLRPRDQPQHF. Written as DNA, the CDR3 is TGTGCCAGCAGTTTGAGGCCAAGAGATCAGCCCCAGCATTTT.

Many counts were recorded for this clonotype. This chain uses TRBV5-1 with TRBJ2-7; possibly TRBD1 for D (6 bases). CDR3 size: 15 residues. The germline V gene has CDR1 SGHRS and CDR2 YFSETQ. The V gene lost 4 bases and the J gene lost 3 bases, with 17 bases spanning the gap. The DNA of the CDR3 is TGCGCCAGCAGCCTCACGGACAGCCGAAGCTACGAGCAGTACTTC. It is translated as CASSLTDSRSYEQYF.

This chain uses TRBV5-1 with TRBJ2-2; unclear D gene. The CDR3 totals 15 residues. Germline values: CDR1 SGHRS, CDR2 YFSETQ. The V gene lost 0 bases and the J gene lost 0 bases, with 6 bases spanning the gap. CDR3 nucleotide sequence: TGCGCCAGCAGCTTGGCAGTGGCGAACACCGGGGAGCTGTTTTTT. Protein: CASSLAVANTGELFF.

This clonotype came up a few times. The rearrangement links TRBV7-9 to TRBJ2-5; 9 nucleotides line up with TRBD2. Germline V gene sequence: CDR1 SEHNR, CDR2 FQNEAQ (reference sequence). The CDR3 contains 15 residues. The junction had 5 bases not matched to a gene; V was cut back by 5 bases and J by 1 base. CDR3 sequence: CASSLRLAAQETQYF. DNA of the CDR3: TGTGCCAGCAGCCTTAGACTAGCGGCCCAAGAGACCCAGTACTTC.

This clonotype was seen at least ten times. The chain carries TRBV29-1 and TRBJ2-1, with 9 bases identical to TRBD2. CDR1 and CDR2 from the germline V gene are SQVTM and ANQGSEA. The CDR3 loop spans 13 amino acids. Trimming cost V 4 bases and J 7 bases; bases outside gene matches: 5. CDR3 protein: CSVGLAGDNEQFF. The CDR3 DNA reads TGCAGCGTTGGATTAGCGGGAGATAATGAGCAGTTCTTC.

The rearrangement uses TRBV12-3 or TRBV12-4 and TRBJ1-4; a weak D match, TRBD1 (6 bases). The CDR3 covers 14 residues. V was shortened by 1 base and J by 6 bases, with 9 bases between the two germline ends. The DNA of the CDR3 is TGTGCCAGCAGTTTAGGCAGGGGATATGAAAAACTGTTTTTT. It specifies CASSLGRGYEKLFF.

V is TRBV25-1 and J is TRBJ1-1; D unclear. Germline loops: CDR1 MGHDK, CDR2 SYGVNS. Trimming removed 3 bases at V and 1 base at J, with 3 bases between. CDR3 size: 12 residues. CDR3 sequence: CASSEANTEAFF. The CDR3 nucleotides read TGTGCCAGCAGTGAGGCGAACACTGAAGCTTTCTTT.

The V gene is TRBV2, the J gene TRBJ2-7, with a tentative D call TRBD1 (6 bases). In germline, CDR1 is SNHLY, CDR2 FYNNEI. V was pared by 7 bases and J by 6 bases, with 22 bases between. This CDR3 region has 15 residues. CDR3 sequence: CASTPEGTLKSEQYF. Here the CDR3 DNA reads TGTGCCAGCACCCCAGAGGGGACATTAAAGAGCGAGCAGTACTTC.

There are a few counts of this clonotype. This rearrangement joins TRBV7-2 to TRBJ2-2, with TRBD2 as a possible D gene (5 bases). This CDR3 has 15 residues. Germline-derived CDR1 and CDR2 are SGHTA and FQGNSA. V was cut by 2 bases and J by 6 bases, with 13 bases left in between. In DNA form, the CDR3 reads TGTGCCAGCAGCTTAAGGCTAGCAAGGGCCGGGGAGCTGTTTTTT. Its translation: CASSLRLARAGELFF.

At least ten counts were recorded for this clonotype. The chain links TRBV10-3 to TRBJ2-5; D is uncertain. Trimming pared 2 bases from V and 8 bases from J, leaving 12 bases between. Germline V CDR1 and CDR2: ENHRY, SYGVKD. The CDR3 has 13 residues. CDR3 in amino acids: CAISEPRTPTQYF. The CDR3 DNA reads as TGTGCCATCAGTGAGCCGAGGACCCCTACCCAGTACTTC.

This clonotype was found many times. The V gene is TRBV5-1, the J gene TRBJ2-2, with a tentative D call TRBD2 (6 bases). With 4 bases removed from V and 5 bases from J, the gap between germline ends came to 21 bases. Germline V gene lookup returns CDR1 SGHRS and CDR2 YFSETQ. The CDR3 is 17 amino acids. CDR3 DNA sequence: TGCGCCAGCAGCCCCCAGGGACTCTTAACCTCGACCGGGGAGCTGTTTTTT. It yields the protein CASSPQGLLTSTGELFF.

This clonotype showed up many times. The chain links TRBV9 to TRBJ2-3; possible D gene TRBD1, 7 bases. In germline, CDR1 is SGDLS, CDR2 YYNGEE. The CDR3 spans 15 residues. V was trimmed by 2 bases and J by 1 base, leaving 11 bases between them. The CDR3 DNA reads TGTGCCAGCAGCGTCCAGGGGGGTCGCACAGATACGCAGTATTTT. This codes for CASSVQGGRTDTQYF.